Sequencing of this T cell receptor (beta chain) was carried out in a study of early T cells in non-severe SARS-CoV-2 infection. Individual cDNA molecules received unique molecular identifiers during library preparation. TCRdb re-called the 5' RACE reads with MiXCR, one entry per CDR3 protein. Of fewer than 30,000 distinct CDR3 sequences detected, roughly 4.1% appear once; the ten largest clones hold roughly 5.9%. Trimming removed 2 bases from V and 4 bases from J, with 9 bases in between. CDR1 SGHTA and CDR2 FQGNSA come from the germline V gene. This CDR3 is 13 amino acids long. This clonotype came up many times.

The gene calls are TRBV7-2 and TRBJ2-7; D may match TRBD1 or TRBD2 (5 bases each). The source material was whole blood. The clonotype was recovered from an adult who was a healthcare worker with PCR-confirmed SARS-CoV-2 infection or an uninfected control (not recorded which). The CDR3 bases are TGTGCCAGCAGCTTACCGGGGCCATACGAGCAGTACTTC. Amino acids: CASSLPGPYEQYF.